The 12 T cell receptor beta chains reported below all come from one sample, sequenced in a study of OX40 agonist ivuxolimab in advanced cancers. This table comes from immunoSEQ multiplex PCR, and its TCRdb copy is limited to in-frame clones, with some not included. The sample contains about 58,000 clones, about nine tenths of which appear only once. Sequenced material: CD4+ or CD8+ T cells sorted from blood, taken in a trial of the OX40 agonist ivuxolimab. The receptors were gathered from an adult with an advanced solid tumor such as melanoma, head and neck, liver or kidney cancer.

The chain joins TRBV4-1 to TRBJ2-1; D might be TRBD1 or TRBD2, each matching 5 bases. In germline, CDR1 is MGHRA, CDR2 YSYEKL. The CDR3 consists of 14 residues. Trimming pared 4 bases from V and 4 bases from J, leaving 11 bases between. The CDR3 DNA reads TGCGCCAGCAGCCCCCGGGACCTATACAATGAGCAGTTCTTC. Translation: CASSPRDLYNEQFF.

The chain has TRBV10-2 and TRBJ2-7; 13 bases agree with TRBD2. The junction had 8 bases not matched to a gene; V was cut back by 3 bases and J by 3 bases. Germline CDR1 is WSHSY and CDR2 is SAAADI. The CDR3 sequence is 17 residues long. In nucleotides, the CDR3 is TGCGCCAGCAGTGATTTAGGACTAGCGGGAGAGGTCTACGAGCAGTACTTC. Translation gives CASSDLGLAGEVYEQYF.

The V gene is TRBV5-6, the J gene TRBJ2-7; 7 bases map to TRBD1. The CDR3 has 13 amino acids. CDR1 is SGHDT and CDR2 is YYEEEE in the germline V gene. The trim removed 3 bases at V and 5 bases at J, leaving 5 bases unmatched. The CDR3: CASSYLDRDEQYF. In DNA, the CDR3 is TGTGCCAGCAGCTATCTAGACAGGGACGAGCAGTACTTC.

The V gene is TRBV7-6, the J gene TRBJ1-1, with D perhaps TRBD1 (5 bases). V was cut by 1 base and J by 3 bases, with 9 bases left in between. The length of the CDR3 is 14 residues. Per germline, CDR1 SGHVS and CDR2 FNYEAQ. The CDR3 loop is CASSLEGADTEAFF. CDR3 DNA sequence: TGTGCCAGCAGCTTAGAAGGGGCTGACACTGAAGCTTTCTTT. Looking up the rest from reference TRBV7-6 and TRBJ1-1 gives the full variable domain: GAGVSQSPRYKVTKRGQDVALRCDPISGHVSLYWYRQALGQGPEFLTYFNYEAQQDKSGLPNDRFSAERPEGSISTLTIQRTEQRDSAMYRCASSLEGADTEAFFGQGTRLTVV.

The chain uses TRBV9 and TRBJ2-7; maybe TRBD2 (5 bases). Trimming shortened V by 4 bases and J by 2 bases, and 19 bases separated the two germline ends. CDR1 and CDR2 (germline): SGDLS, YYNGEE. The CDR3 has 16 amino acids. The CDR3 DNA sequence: TGTGCCAGCAGCCCCCTGGGGTGGGAGAGGACCTACGAGCAGTACTTC. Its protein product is CASSPLGWERTYEQYF. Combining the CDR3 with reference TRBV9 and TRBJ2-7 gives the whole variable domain DSGVTQTPKHLITATGQRVTLRCSPRSGDLSVYWYQQSLDQGLQFLIQYYNGEERAKGNILERFSAQQFPDLHSELNLSSLELGDSALYFCASSPLGWERTYEQYFGPGTRLTVT.

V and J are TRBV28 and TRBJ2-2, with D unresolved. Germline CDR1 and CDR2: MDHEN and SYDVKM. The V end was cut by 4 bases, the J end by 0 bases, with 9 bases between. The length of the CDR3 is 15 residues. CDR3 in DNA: TGTGCCAGCAGTTCCGGAGAGACGAACACCGGGGAGCTGTTTTTT. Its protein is CASSSGETNTGELFF.

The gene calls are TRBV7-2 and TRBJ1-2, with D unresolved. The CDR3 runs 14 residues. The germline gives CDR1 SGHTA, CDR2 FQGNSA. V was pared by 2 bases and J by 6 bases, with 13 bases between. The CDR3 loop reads CASSLNAGKDGYTF. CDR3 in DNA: TGTGCCAGCAGCTTAAATGCTGGGAAGGATGGCTACACCTTC.

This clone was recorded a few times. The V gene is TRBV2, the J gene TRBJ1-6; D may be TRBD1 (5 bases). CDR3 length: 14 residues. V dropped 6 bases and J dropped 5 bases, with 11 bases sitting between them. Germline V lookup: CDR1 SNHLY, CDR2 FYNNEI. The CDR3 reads CASRGYRNNSPLHF. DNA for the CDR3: TGTGCCAGCAGGGGATACAGGAATAATTCACCCCTCCACTTT.

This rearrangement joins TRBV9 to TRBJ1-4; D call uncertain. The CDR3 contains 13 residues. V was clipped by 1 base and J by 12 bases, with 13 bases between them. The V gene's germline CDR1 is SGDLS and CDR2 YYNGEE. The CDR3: CASSVMDRGELFF. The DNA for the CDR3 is TGTGCCAGCAGCGTAATGGACCGCGGGGAACTGTTTTTT.

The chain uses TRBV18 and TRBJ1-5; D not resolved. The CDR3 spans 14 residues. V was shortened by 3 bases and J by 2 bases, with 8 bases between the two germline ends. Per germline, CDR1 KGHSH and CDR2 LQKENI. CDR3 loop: CASSPEGGNQPQHF. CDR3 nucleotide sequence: TGTGCCAGCTCACCGGAGGGCGGCAATCAGCCCCAGCATTTT.

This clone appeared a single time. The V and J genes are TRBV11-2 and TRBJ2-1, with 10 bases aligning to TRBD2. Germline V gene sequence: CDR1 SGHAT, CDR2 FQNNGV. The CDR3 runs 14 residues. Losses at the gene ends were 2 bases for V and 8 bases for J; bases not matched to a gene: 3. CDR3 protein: CASSLLAGGDEQFF. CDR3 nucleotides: TGTGCCAGCAGCTTATTAGCGGGAGGCGATGAGCAGTTCTTC. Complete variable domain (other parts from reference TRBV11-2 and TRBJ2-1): EAGVAQSPRYKIIEKRQSVAFWCNPISGHATLYWYQQILGQGPKLLIQFQNNGVVDDSQLPKDRFSAERLKGVDSTLKIQPAKLEDSAVYLCASSLLAGGDEQFFGPGTRLTVL.

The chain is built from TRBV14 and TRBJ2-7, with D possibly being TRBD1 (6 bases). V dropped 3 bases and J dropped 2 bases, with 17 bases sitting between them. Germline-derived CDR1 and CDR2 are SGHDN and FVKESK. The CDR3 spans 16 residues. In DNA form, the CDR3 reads TGTGCCAGCAGCCACTTGGGGGCTGAAAAGACCTACGAGCAGTACTTC. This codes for CASSHLGAEKTYEQYF.